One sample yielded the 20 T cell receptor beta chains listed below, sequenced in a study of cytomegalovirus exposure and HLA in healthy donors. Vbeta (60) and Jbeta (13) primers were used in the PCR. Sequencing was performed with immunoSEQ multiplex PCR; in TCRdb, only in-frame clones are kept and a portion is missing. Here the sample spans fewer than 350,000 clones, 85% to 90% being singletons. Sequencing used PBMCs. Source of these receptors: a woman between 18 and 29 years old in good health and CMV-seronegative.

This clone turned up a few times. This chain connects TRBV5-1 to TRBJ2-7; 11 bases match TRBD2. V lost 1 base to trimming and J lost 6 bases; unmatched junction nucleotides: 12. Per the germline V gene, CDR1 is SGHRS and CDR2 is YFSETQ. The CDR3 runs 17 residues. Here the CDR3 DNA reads TGCGCCAGCAGCTTGTTAGTACTAGCGGGGGAGGTTGGCGAGCAGTACTTC. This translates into CASSLLVLAGEVGEQYF.

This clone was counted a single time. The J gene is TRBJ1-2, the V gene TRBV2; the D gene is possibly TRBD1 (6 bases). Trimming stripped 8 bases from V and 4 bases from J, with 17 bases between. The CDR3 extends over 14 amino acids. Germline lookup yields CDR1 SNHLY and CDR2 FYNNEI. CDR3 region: CASPRRGGLYGYTF. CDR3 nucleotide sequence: TGTGCCAGCCCGCGGAGGGGGGGGCTCTATGGCTACACCTTC.

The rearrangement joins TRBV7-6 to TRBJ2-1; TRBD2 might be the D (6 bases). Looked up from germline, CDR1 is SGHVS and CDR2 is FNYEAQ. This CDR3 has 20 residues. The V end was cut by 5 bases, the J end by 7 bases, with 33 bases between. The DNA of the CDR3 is TGTGCCAGCAGCCCAAGGTCATTACTAGCCGAGCGGATGTACGGTAATGAGCAGTTCTTC. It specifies CASSPRSLLAERMYGNEQFF.

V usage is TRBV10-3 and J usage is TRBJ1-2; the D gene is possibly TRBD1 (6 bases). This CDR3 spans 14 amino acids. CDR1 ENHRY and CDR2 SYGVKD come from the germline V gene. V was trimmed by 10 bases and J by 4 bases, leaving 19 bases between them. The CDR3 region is CATFTGHIFYGYTF. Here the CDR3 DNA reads TGTGCCACCTTTACGGGACATATCTTCTATGGCTACACCTTC.

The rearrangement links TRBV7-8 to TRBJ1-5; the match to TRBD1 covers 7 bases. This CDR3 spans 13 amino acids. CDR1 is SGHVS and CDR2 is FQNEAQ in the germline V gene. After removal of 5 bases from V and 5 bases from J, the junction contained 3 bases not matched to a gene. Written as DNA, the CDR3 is TGTGCCAGCAGCGATGACAGGGATCAGCCCCAGCATTTT. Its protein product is CASSDDRDQPQHF.

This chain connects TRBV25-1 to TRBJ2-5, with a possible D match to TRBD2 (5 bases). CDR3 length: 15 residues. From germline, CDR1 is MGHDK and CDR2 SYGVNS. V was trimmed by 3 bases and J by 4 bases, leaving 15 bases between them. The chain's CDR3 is CASSDLGIGRETQYF. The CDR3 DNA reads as TGTGCCAGCAGTGACCTAGGGATAGGGAGAGAGACCCAGTACTTC.

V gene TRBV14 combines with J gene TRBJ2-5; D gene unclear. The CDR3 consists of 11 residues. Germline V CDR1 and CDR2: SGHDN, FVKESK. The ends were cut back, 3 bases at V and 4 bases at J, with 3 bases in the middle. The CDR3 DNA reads TGTGCCAGCAGCCAGCGAGAGACCCAGTACTTC. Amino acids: CASSQRETQYF.

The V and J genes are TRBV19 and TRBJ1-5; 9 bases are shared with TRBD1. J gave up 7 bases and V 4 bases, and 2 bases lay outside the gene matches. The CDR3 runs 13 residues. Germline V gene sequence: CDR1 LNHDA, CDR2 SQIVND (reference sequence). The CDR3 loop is CASSRDRDQPQHF. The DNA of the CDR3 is TGTGCCAGTAGTAGGGACAGGGACCAGCCCCAGCATTTT.

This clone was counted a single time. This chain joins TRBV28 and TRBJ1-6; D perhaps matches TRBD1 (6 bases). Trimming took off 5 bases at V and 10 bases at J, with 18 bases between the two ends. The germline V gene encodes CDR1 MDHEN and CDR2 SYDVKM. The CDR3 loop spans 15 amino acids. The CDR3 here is CASSLPQGLRSPLHF. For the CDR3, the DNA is TGTGCCAGCAGTCTACCACAGGGATTGAGGTCACCCCTCCACTTT.

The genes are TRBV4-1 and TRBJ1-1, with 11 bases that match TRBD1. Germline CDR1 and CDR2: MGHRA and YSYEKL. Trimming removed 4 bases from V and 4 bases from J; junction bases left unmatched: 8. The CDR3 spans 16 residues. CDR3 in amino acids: CASSRGTGGLGTEAFF. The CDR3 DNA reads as TGCGCCAGCAGCCGAGGGACAGGGGGATTGGGCACTGAAGCTTTCTTT.

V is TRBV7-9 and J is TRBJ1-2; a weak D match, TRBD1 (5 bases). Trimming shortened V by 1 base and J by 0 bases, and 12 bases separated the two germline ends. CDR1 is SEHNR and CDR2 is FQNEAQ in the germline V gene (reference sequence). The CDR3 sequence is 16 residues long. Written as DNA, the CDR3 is TGTGCCAGCAGCTTAGGGACATACACTGCTAACTATGGCTACACCTTC. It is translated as CASSLGTYTANYGYTF.

CDR3: CASSLQGGRELFF. The CDR3 bases are TGCGCCAGCTCTCTACAGGGGGGCCGGGAGCTGTTTTTT. The chain couples TRBV5-1 to TRBJ2-2; 8 nucleotides agree with TRBD1. Germline V gene lookup returns CDR1 SGHRS and CDR2 YFSETQ. CDR3 length: 13 residues. With 7 bases clipped from V and 9 bases from J, the junction kept 8 bases outside the gene matches.

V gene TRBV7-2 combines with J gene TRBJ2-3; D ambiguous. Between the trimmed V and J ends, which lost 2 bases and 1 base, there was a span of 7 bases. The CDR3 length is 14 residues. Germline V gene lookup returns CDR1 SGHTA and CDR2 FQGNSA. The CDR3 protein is CASSLLVGTDTQYF. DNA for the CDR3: TGTGCCAGCAGCTTATTAGTGGGCACAGATACGCAGTATTTT.

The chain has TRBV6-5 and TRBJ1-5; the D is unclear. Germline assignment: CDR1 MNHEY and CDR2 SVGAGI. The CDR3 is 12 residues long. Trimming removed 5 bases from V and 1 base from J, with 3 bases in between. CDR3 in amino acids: CASSTSNQPQHF. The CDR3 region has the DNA TGTGCCAGCAGTACAAGCAATCAGCCCCAGCATTTT.

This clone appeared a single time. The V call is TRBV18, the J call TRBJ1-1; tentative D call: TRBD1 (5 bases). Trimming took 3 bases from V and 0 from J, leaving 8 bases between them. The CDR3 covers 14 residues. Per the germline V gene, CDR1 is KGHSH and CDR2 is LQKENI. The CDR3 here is CASSPAGMNTEAFF. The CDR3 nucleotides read TGTGCCAGCTCACCGGCAGGGATGAACACTGAAGCTTTCTTT.

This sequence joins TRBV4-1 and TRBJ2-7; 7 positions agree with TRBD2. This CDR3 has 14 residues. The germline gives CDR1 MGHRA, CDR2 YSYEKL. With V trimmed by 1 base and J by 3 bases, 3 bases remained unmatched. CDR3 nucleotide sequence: TGCGCCAGCAGCCAAGTTTCGGGGGGCTACGAGCAGTACTTC. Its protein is CASSQVSGGYEQYF.

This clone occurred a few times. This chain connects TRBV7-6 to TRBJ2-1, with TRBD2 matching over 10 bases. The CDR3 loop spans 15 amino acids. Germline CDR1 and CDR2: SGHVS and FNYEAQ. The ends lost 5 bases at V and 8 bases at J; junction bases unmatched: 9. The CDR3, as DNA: TGTGCCAGCAGCCCTGCGGTAGCGGGGGGACATGAGCAGTTCTTC. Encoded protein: CASSPAVAGGHEQFF.

The CDR3 loop is CASSHISQAGQAEAFF. The CDR3 region has the DNA TGCGCCAGCAGTCACATATCCCAAGCCGGACAGGCTGAAGCTTTCTTT. The chain carries TRBV23-1 and TRBJ1-1, with 7 bases aligning to TRBD1. TRBV23-1 is an ORF for which the function is uncertain. J was trimmed by 6 bases and V by 3 bases; bases with no gene match: 13. CDR3 length: 16 amino acids.

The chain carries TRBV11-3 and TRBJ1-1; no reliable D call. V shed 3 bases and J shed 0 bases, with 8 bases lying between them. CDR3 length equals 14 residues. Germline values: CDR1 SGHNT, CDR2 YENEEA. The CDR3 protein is CASSFHKLNTEAFF. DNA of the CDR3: TGTGCCAGCAGCTTTCACAAACTGAACACTGAAGCTTTCTTT.

The CDR3 sequence is CASTSAGTNEKLFF. As DNA, the CDR3 is TGTGCCAGTACCTCGGCGGGAACTAATGAAAAACTGTTTTTT. V is TRBV2 and J is TRBJ1-4; D unclear. CDR1 and CDR2 (germline): SNHLY, FYNNEI. The CDR3 length is 14 residues. Trimming took 9 bases from V and 1 from J, leaving 12 bases between them.